This T cell receptor (beta chain) was profiled in a study of Ad26.COV2.S vaccination and SARS-CoV-2 variants. As for treatment: roughly 19 received Ad26.COV2.S at low or high dose, single or two shots; 5 received placebo; per-sample allocation not given. The samples date from day 63 after the first vaccine or placebo injection. Sequencing used immunoSEQ multiplex PCR; TCRdb keeps in-frame clones, though not all of them. The data contain around 450,000 clones, 80% to 90% of them singletons. This clone was observed a few times. This material consisted of peripheral blood, taken in a trial of Ad26.COV2.S vaccine versus placebo. The origin of this receptor is a person aged 18-60 years who received the Ad26.COV2.S COVID-19 vaccine or a placebo.

CDR3 sequence (DNA): TGTGCCAGCAGCTCCTCAGGGCCCCAGCATTTT. Protein product: CASSSSGPQHF. The V call is TRBV7-9, the J call TRBJ1-5; D uncertain. The CDR3 runs 11 residues. Trimming removed 4 bases at V and 9 bases at J, with 7 bases between. The germline CDR1 and CDR2 sequences are SEHNR and FQNEAQ (reference sequence).